A single sample gave rise to the 13 T cell receptor beta chains below, sequenced in a study of OX40 agonist ivuxolimab in advanced cancers. TCRdb's table, derived via immunoSEQ multiplex PCR, lists solely in-frame clones and lacks some. The data hold roughly 34,000 clones, with about 90% observed a single time. The source material was CD4+ or CD8+ T cells sorted from blood, sampled in a trial of the OX40 agonist ivuxolimab. All receptors come from an adult with an advanced solid tumor such as melanoma, head and neck, liver or kidney cancer.

This chain links TRBV5-6 with TRBJ1-1; D unclear. CDR1 and CDR2 from the germline V gene are SGHDT and YYEEEE. The CDR3 runs to 15 residues. V was cut by 1 base and J by 1 base, with 11 bases left in between. The CDR3 DNA reads as TGTGCCAGCAGCTTGTATTCGGCAGGGAACACTGAAGCTTTCTTT. It translates to CASSLYSAGNTEAFF.

The chain has TRBV30 and TRBJ2-2; TRBD1 or TRBD2 may be the D gene (6 bases each). The V end lost 0 bases, the J end lost 7 bases, and 15 bases lay between the germline ends. This CDR3 is built from 15 residues. Per germline, CDR1 GTSNPN and CDR2 SVGIG (reference sequence). The CDR3 DNA reads TGTGCCTGGAGTGTACGTCCGGGGGCGGGCGGGGAGCTGTTTTTT. Translated, it gives CAWSVRPGAGGELFF.

The rearrangement uses TRBV9 and TRBJ2-3; D is uncertain. V dropped 0 bases and J dropped 7 bases, with 9 bases sitting between them. The CDR3 consists of 13 residues. The germline V gene has CDR1 SGDLS and CDR2 YYNGEE. CDR3 bases: TGTGCCAGCAGCGTAGAGGAAGGGAATACGCAGTATTTT. This gives the protein CASSVEEGNTQYF.

The chain uses TRBV28 and TRBJ2-2; the D gene is possibly TRBD1 (5 bases). V lost 2 bases to trimming and J lost 3 bases, with 10 bases between them. CDR3 size: 15 residues. The germline V gene encodes CDR1 MDHEN and CDR2 SYDVKM. The DNA for the CDR3 is TGTGCCAGCAGTTTAGCCAGGGTCCACACCGGGGAGCTGTTTTTT. Translating it yields CASSLARVHTGELFF.

The chain carries TRBV5-1 and TRBJ1-1; 8 bases agree with TRBD1. V gave up 0 bases and J gave up 5 bases; unmatched junction bases: 3. CDR3 length equals 14 residues. Germline V gives CDR1 SGHRS, CDR2 YFSETQ. The CDR3 region has the DNA TGCGCCAGCAGCTTGGACAGGGGGTGGACTGAAGCTTTCTTT. It encodes CASSLDRGWTEAFF.

This chain uses TRBV19 with TRBJ2-3, with D possibly being TRBD2 (6 bases). Trimming took off 6 bases at V and 2 bases at J, with 12 bases between the two ends. The CDR3 covers 14 residues. Germline lookup yields CDR1 LNHDA and CDR2 SQIVND (reference sequence). CDR3 protein: CASRGTSYTDTQYF. CDR3 bases: TGTGCCAGTAGAGGGACTTCTTACACAGATACGCAGTATTTT.

The chain recombines TRBV19 with TRBJ2-3; D gene uncertain. There are 13 residues in the CDR3. Germline V CDR1 and CDR2: LNHDA, SQIVND (reference sequence). V was pared by 3 bases and J by 0 bases, with 4 bases between. The chain's CDR3 is CASSIQSTDTQYF. The CDR3 bases are TGTGCCAGTAGTATCCAGAGCACAGATACGCAGTATTTT.

The rearrangement uses TRBV4-1 and TRBJ2-7, with D tentatively TRBD2 (5 bases). The CDR3 spans 14 residues. Looked up from germline, CDR1 is MGHRA and CDR2 is YSYEKL. Trimming pared 0 bases from V and 4 bases from J, leaving 10 bases between. CDR3: CASSQDSGWYEQYF. CDR3 in DNA: TGCGCCAGCAGCCAAGATTCGGGGTGGTACGAGCAGTACTTC.

The chain is built from TRBV29-1 and TRBJ2-5, with 9 positions matching TRBD2. V shed 7 bases and J 5 bases; nucleotides not matched to a gene: 5. Germline CDR1 reads SQVTM; CDR2 reads ANQGSEA. The CDR3 spans 12 residues. This CDR3 is CSAGLARETQYF. The CDR3, as DNA: TGCAGCGCTGGACTAGCGCGGGAGACCCAGTACTTC. The full variable domain, its missing parts supplied by reference TRBV29-1 and TRBJ2-5, is SAVISQKPSRDICQRGTSLTIQCQVDSQVTMMFWYRQQPGQSLTLIATANQGSEATYESGFVIDKFPISRPNLTFSTLTVSNMSPEDSSIYLCSAGLARETQYFGPGTRLLVL.

The chain couples TRBV20-1 to TRBJ2-3; D gene ambiguous. The CDR3 has 10 residues. Germline CDR1 and CDR2: DFQATT and SNEGSKA (reference sequence). The germline V and J ends were trimmed by 4 bases and 5 bases, with 4 bases remaining between them. The CDR3 DNA follows: TGCAGTGCTACAGTAGATACGCAGTATTTT. It encodes CSATVDTQYF.

In the case of this clone: One junction end does not reproduce the germline sequence, and a read error may be involved. This CDR3 reads CAGSKDLYEQYF. The DNA of the CDR3 is TGTGCCGGCAGCAAGGACCTATACGAGCAGTACTTC. This chain connects TRBV5-4 to TRBJ2-7, with D unclear. This CDR3 has 12 residues. CDR1 and CDR2 from the germline V gene are SGHNT and YYREEE (reference sequence).

V gene TRBV30 combines with J gene TRBJ1-3; no clear D. The CDR3 length is 13 residues. CDR1 is GTSNPN and CDR2 is SVGIG in the germline V gene (reference sequence). Trimming removed 5 bases from V and 0 bases from J, with 8 bases in between. The DNA for the CDR3 is TGTGCCTGGCGTCGGGACTCTGGAAACACCATATATTTT. Its protein product is CAWRRDSGNTIYF. The variable domain in full, with the rest retrieved from reference TRBV30 and TRBJ1-3, is SQTIHQWPATLVQPVGSPLSLECTVEGTSNPNLYWYRQAAGRGLQLLFYSVGIGQISSEVPQNLSASRPQDRQFILSSKKLLLSDSGFYLCAWRRDSGNTIYFGEGSWLTVV.

The chain links TRBV6-4 to TRBJ2-7, with a possible D match to TRBD1 (6 bases). The CDR3 consists of 14 residues. V was cut by 4 bases and J by 5 bases, with 15 bases left in between. Germline V gene data show CDR1 as MRHNA and CDR2 as SNTAGT. The CDR3 nucleotides read TGTGCCAGCAGTGGACAGGCCCTAGAGGACGAGCAGTACTTC. Protein sequence: CASSGQALEDEQYF.